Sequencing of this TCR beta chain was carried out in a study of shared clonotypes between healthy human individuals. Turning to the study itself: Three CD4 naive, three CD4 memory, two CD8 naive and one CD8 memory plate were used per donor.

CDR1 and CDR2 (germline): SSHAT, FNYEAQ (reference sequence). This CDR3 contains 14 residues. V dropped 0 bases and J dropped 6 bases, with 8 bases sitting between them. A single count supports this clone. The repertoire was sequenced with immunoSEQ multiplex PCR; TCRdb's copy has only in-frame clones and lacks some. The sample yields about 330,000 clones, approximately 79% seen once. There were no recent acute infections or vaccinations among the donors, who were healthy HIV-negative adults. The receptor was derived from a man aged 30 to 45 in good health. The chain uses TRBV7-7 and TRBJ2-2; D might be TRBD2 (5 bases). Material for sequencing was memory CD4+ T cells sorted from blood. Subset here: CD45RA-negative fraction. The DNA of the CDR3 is TGTGCCAGCAGCTTAGCGCTAGCCTCCGGGGAGCTGTTTTTT. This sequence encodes CASSLALASGELFF.